The rows below give T cell receptor beta chains drawn from one sample of a study of control samples from healthy donors and cancer patients. Clones were sequenced by immunoSEQ multiplex PCR, and TCRdb holds only the in-frame ones, with some missing. Among 190,000 or so clones listed, 90% to 95% were seen once. What was sequenced was blood. The receptor set was obtained from a man between 18 and 29 years old in good health. The CDR3 runs from the conserved cysteine through the conserved F or W. Size is stated for part of the rows, as once, few or many counts, or as a class when the clone is expanded.

clone_size: NA; j_call: TRBJ2-1; v_call: TRBV24-1; cdr3_aa: CATSEPGQGYEQFF
clone_size: once; j_call: TRBJ2-7; v_call: TRBV27; cdr3_aa: CASSYGPGAEQYF
clone_size: NA; j_call: TRBJ2-5; v_call: TRBV6-5; cdr3_aa: CASSPRDWAKETQYF
clone_size: once; j_call: TRBJ2-3; v_call: TRBV19; cdr3_aa: CASRITATSTDTQYF
clone_size: NA; j_call: TRBJ2-2; v_call: TRBV7-2; cdr3_aa: CASSLVGRELFF
clone_size: NA; j_call: TRBJ1-2; v_call: TRBV30; cdr3_aa: CAWNRGTGGGYTF
clone_size: NA; j_call: TRBJ2-1; v_call: TRBV7-6; cdr3_aa: CASSLAGGAYNEQFF
clone_size: NA; j_call: TRBJ1-2; v_call: TRBV3-1/TRBV3-2; cdr3_aa: CASRPAAGRFTNYGYTF
clone_size: NA; j_call: TRBJ2-5; v_call: TRBV6-5; cdr3_aa: CASGRQSYQETQYF
clone_size: once; j_call: TRBJ2-1; v_call: TRBV9; cdr3_aa: CASSVDVGRGAVRVDEQFF
clone_size: NA; j_call: TRBJ1-6; v_call: TRBV2; cdr3_aa: CASSNYIQGAGSPLHF
clone_size: NA; j_call: TRBJ2-2; v_call: TRBV2; cdr3_aa: CASSAQGAEVGELFF
clone_size: NA; j_call: TRBJ2-7; v_call: TRBV5-1; cdr3_aa: CASSPLGDRNYEQYF
clone_size: once; j_call: TRBJ1-5; v_call: TRBV6-5; cdr3_aa: CASSVNSNQPQHF
clone_size: NA; j_call: TRBJ2-6; v_call: TRBV7-9; cdr3_aa: CASSRDGGPGANVLTF
clone_size: NA; j_call: TRBJ2-2; v_call: TRBV5-1; cdr3_aa: CASMGLAVSGELFF
clone_size: NA; j_call: TRBJ2-7; v_call: TRBV5-1; cdr3_aa: CASSFGGTYEQYF
clone_size: NA; j_call: TRBJ2-1; v_call: TRBV7-2; cdr3_aa: CASSPRDTYNEQFF
clone_size: few; j_call: TRBJ2-1; v_call: TRBV6-6; cdr3_aa: CASSHKSGGYNEQFF
clone_size: NA; j_call: TRBJ1-2; v_call: TRBV30; cdr3_aa: CAWSQGIYGYTF
clone_size: NA; j_call: TRBJ1-5; v_call: TRBV19; cdr3_aa: CASSITTGGGQPQHF
clone_size: NA; j_call: TRBJ2-7; v_call: TRBV6-1; cdr3_aa: CASSEARQDYEQYF
clone_size: once; j_call: TRBJ2-1; v_call: TRBV5-1; cdr3_aa: CASSLVAVLYNEQFF
clone_size: NA; j_call: TRBJ1-1; v_call: TRBV11-2; cdr3_aa: CASSFLPGQEQGTEAFF